The text below deals with one T cell receptor (beta chain). Some clones are missing from TCRdb's copy, which holds only in-frame ones; the method was immunoSEQ multiplex PCR. The table lists roughly 170,000 clones, around nine tenths of them singletons. The source of the sample is a study of blood T cell repertoires in COVID-19. In the study overall: The United States, Italy and Spain provided the acute and convalescent COVID-19 samples.

This TCR derives from a woman younger than 30 who had recovered from COVID-19. Specimen: peripheral blood.

The CDR3 protein is CASSHGTGKEKLFF. For the CDR3, the DNA is TGTGCCAGCAGCCACGGGACAGGGAAGGAAAAACTGTTTTTT. The chain carries TRBV6-5 and TRBJ1-4; TRBD1 aligns across 9 bases. The length of the CDR3 is 14 residues. V shed 6 bases and J 8 bases; nucleotides not matched to a gene: 7. CDR1 and CDR2 from the germline V gene are MNHEY and SVGAGI.